The clone carrying this T cell receptor beta chain was detected many times. What it recognizes is unknown. The data belong to a study of blood T cells in healthy people across ages. Whole-study findings and limits: A strong correlation was seen between TCR beta diversity and naive T cell percentage.

Together with a sample-barcoded 5' primer, a J-beta primer mix was included in a second PCR lasting 7 to 11 cycles. Each cDNA molecule was tagged by a template-switch adaptor that had 12 random nucleotides. TCRdb reprocessed the 5' RACE reads via MiXCR and lists one record per CDR3 protein. The sample lists 1.6 million or so distinct CDR3 sequences; about 32% were seen once. Trimming pared 7 bases from V and 2 bases from J, leaving 12 bases between. The CDR3 is 14 residues long. The V gene's germline CDR1 is DFQATT and CDR2 SNEGSKA (reference sequence). Material: blood. This clonotype originated in a woman aged 25 to 39 in good health. The gene calls are TRBV20-1 and TRBJ2-6; D is possibly TRBD1 (5 bases). Here the CDR3 DNA reads TGCAGTGTTACAGGATCCCCTGGGGCCAACGTCCTGACTTTC. Amino acid sequence: CSVTGSPGANVLTF.